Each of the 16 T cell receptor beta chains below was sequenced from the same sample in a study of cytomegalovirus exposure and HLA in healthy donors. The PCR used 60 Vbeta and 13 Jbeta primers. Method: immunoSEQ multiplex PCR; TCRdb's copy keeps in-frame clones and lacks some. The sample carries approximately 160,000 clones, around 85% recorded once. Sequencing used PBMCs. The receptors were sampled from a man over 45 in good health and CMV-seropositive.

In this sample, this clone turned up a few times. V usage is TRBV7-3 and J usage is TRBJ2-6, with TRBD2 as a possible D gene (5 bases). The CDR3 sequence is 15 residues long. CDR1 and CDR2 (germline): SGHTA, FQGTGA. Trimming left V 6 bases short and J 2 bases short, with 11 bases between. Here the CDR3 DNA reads TGTGCCAGCAGTCGGGGTCAGGCTGGGGCCAACGTCCTGACTTTC. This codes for CASSRGQAGANVLTF. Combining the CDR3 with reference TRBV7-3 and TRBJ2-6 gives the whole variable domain GAGVSQTPSNKVTEKGKYVELRCDPISGHTALYWYRQSLGQGPEFLIYFQGTGAADDSGLPNDRFFAVRPEGSVSTLKIQRTERGDSAVYLCASSRGQAGANVLTFGAGSRLTVL.

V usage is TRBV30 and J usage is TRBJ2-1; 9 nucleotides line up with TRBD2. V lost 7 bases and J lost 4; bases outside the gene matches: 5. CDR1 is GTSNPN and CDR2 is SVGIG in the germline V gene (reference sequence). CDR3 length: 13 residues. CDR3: CAFLAGAYNEQFF. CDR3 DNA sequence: TGTGCCTTCTTAGCGGGGGCTTACAATGAGCAGTTCTTC.

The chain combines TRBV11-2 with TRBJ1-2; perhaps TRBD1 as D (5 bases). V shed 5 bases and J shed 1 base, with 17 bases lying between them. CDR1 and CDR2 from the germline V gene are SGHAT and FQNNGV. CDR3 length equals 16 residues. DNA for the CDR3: TGTGCCAGCAGCCCCATGGCTGGAAGGGGTAACTATGGCTACACCTTC. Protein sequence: CASSPMAGRGNYGYTF.

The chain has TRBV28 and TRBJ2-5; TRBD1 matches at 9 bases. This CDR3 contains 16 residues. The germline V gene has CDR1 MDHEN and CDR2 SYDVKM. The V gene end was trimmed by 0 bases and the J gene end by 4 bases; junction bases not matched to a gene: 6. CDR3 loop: CASSLWTGGRGETQYF. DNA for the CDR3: TGTGCCAGCAGTTTATGGACAGGGGGGAGGGGAGAGACCCAGTACTTC.

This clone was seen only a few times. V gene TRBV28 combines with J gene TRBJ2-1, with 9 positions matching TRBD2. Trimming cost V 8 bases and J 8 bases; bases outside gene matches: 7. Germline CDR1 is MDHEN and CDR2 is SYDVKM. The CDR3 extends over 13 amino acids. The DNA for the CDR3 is TGTGCCAGCCGAGCGGGAGGAAGGGATGAGCAGTTCTTC. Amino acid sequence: CASRAGGRDEQFF.

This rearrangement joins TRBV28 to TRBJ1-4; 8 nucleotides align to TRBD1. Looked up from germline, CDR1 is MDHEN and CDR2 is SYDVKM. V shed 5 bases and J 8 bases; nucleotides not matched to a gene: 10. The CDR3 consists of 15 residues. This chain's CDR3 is CASSINRGGIEKLFF. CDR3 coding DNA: TGTGCCAGCAGTATCAACAGGGGGGGAATCGAAAAACTGTTTTTT.

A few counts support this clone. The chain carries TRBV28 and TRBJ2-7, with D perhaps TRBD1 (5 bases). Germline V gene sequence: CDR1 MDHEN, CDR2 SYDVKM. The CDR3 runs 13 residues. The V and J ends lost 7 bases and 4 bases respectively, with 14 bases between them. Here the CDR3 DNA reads TGTGCCAGCAACGACAGAGGACGATACGAGCAGTACTTC. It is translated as CASNDRGRYEQYF.

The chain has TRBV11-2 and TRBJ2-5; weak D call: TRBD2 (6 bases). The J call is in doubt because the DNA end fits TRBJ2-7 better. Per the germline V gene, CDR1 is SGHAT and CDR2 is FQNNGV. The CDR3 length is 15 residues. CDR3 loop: CASSLDRWGRYEQYF. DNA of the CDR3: TGTGCCAGCAGCTTAGATCGCTGGGGGAGGTACGAGCAGTACTTC.

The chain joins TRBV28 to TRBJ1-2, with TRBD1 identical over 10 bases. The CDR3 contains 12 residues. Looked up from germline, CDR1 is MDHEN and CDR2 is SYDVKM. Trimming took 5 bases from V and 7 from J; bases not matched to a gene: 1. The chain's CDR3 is CASSRTGGGYTF. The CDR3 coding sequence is TGTGCCAGCAGTCGGACAGGGGGTGGCTACACCTTC.

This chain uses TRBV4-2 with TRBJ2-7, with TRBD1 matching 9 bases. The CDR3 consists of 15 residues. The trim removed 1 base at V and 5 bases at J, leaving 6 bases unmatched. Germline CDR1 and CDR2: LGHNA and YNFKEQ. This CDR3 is CASSQAGTGQDEQYF. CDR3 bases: TGTGCCAGCAGCCAAGCTGGGACAGGGCAGGACGAGCAGTACTTC.

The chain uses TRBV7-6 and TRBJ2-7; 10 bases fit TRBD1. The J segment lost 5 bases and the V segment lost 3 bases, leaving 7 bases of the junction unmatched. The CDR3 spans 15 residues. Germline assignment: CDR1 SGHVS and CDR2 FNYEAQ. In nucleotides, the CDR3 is TGTGCCAGCAGCTTCGGGACAGGGGATTTCGACGAGCAGTACTTC. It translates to CASSFGTGDFDEQYF.

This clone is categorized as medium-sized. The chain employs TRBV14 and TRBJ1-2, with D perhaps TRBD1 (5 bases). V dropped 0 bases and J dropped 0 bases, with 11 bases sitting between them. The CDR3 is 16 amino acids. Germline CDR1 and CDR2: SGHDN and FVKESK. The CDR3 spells CASSQDRRDSNYGYTF. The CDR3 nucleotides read TGTGCCAGCAGCCAAGATCGGAGGGACTCTAACTATGGCTACACCTTC.

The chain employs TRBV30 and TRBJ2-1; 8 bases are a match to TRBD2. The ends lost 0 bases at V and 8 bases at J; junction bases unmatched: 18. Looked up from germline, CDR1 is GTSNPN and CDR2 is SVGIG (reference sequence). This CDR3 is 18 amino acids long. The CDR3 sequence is CAWSVLLGVIGGADEQFF. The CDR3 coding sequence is TGTGCCTGGAGTGTATTGTTGGGGGTGATCGGGGGGGCGGATGAGCAGTTCTTC.

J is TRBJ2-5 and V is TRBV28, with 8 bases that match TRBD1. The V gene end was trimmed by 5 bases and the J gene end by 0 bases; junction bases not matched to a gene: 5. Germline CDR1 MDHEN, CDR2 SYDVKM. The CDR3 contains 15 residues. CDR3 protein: CASSPDREYQETQYF. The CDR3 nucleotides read TGTGCCAGCAGTCCGGACAGGGAGTACCAAGAGACCCAGTACTTC. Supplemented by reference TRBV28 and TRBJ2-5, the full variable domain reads DVKVTQSSRYLVKRTGEKVFLECVQDMDHENMFWYRQDPGLGLRLIYFSYDVKMKEKGDIPEGYSVSREKKERFSLILESASTNQTSMYLCASSPDREYQETQYFGPGTRLLVL.

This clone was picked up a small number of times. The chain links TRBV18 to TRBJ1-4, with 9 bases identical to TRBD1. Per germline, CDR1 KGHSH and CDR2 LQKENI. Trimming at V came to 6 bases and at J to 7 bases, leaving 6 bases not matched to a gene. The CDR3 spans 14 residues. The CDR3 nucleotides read TGTGCCAGCTCGCCGGGGACAGGGATTGAAAAACTGTTTTTT. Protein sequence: CASSPGTGIEKLFF.

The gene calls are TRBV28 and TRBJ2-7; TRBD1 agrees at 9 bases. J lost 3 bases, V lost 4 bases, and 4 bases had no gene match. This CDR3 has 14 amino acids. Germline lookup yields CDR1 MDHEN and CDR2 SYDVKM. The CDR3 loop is CASSWTGAVYEQYF. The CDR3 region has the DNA TGTGCCAGCAGTTGGACAGGGGCCGTCTACGAGCAGTACTTC.